This T cell receptor beta chain was identified in a study of blood T cell repertoires in COVID-19. Turning to the study itself: Donors in the United States, Italy and Spain gave samples during acute or convalescent COVID-19. Sources were T cells, B-cell-depleted T cells, or PBMCs; the material itself was cDNA or gDNA.

CDR3 length equals 16 residues. V gave up 6 bases and J gave up 10 bases, with 22 bases separating them. The V gene's germline CDR1 is MNHEY and CDR2 SMNVEV (reference sequence). Study processing details: Cell counts per sample came from amplifying reference gene primers. Assay used: immunoSEQ multiplex PCR; TCRdb lists only in-frame clones, some missing. Clone size and the V and J calls come from that table; the DNA yielded D and trimming. The sample carries tens of thousands of clones, around 90% recorded once. There are a few counts of this clone. The receptor was isolated from a man aged 50-59 years with active COVID-19. V is TRBV27 and J is TRBJ1-6; TRBD1 might be the D (6 bases). Sample: peripheral blood. The CDR3 spells CASSQWGAGQSSPLHF. CDR3 DNA sequence: TGTGCCAGCAGCCAGTGGGGAGCGGGACAATCGTCACCCCTCCACTTT.